This T cell receptor beta chain was obtained from a study of persistence of HIV-infected CD4 T cells. General observations from the study: Bulk TCR data could not be restricted to HIV-1-infected CMV-responding cells.

The libraries were made with immunoSEQ version 4 in survey mode. Profiling relied on immunoSEQ multiplex PCR, and the TCRdb table lists in-frame clones only, not all of them. The data hold some 50,000 clones, with about 87% observed a single time. This nonspecific control used anti-CD3/anti-CD28 bead stimulation of CD4+ T cells. CD4+ T cells upregulating both CD40 ligand and CD69 were sorted as responding cells. Donors had CD4+ T cell counts above 400 cells/uL and were CMV-seropositive. For approximately 17 hours, CD8-depleted PBMCs received anti-CD28/CD49d costimulation, a CD40-blocking antibody and enfuvirtide. With regard to this clone: The antigen remains undetermined.

CDR1 is MNHEY and CDR2 is SMNVEV in the germline V gene (reference sequence). The CDR3 spans 15 residues. The ends lost 4 bases at V and 3 bases at J; junction bases unmatched: 8. This sequence originates from an adult woman with HIV who was CMV-seropositive. The V gene is TRBV27, the J gene TRBJ1-1; 7 nucleotides line up with TRBD1. Sequencing used CD4+ T cells sorted from PBMCs after approximately 19-hour stimulation, obtained from a patient who received antiretroviral therapy. The CDR3 nucleotides read TGTGCCAGCAGTTCACAGGGGCGGAAGGACACTGAAGCTTTCTTT. Translating gives CASSSQGRKDTEAFF.